This T cell receptor beta chain was recovered during a study of T-cell memory formation after mild COVID-19. Looking at the study overall: For the most part, TCR clusters were specific to one donor.

One entry per CDR3 protein, called by TCRdb with MiXCR from the 5' RACE reads. The data contain 350,000 to 450,000 distinct CDR3 sequences, roughly 20% of them singletons. The sample holds one count of this clonotype. Antigen specificity is unknown. There are 12 residues in the CDR3. Trimming shortened V by 6 bases and J by 8 bases, and 10 bases separated the two germline ends. Germline CDR1 and CDR2: SEHNR and FQNEAQ (reference sequence). Study results and caveats: Contracting CD4+ clones lay largely in CM and EM, with CD8+ ones residing in EMRA. Contracting clones from day 15 to 85 had balanced CD4/CD8; later expanders favoured CD4+. In pre-infection memory, a portion of responding clones appeared, which suggested that cross-reactive memory joined.

This clonotype was sampled from an adult woman who had mild COVID-19 (a few samples of this study predate the infection). Cell type and time point are not known. The sample comprised PBMCs or a T cell subset sorted from them (not recorded which). The J gene is TRBJ2-2, the V gene TRBV7-9, with D unclear. The CDR3 DNA follows: TGTGCCAGCAGGCACCCGTCTGGGGAGCTGTTTTTT. This gives the protein CASRHPSGELFF.